One and the same sample provided the 25 T cell receptor beta chains below, sequenced in a study of blood T cell repertoires in COVID-19. This table comes from immunoSEQ multiplex PCR, and its TCRdb copy is limited to in-frame clones, with some not included. Of some 250,000 clones listed, roughly 76% are singletons. Material for sequencing was peripheral blood. The receptors stem from a woman of 80 years or more with COVID-19, enrolled during active disease.

The chain couples TRBV10-3 to TRBJ2-3, with 8 bases identical to TRBD1. The CDR3 loop spans 15 amino acids. CDR1 is ENHRY, CDR2 SYGVKD, per germline. Losses at the gene ends were 0 bases for V and 3 bases for J; bases not matched to a gene: 2. For the CDR3, the DNA is TGTGCCATCAGTGAGTCAGGACAGGGTACAGATACGCAGTATTTT. It is translated as CAISESGQGTDTQYF.

V is TRBV3-1 (or the pseudogene TRBV3-2) and J is TRBJ1-1; 7 bases align to TRBD1. The V and J ends lost 1 base and 8 bases, in that order; junction bases with no gene match: 10. The CDR3 loop spans 15 amino acids. Looked up from germline, CDR1 is LGHDT and CDR2 is YNNKEL (reference sequence). The CDR3 bases are TGTGCCAGCAGCCAAGTCGGGACAGTATCTGCCGAAGCTTTCTTT. It yields the protein CASSQVGTVSAEAFF.

The chain links TRBV18 to TRBJ2-7, with D perhaps TRBD2 (5 bases). Trimming took off 4 bases at V and 0 bases at J, with 13 bases between the two ends. The CDR3 sequence is 15 residues long. Looked up from germline, CDR1 is KGHSH and CDR2 is LQKENI. The CDR3 DNA sequence: TGTGCCAGCTCACTGACCGAGGGCCTCTCCTACGAGCAGTACTTC. Protein product: CASSLTEGLSYEQYF.

The CDR3 DNA is TGTGCCAGCAGTTTTGGAGGTGATACCTATGGCTACACCTTC. This encodes CASSFGGDTYGYTF. The rearrangement links TRBV28 to TRBJ1-2, with no clear D. Deletions cut 3 bases from V and 4 bases from J, with 12 bases between. Germline V CDR1 and CDR2: MDHEN, SYDVKM. This CDR3 contains 14 residues.

The chain employs TRBV6-5 and TRBJ1-2; 9 nucleotides align to TRBD1. The CDR3 consists of 13 residues. The J segment lost 8 bases and the V segment lost 5 bases, leaving 6 bases of the junction unmatched. Germline CDR1 and CDR2: MNHEY and SVGAGI. CDR3: CASSPTGGEGYTF. The CDR3 DNA reads TGTGCCAGCAGTCCGACAGGGGGAGAGGGCTACACCTTC.

The chain recombines TRBV14 with TRBJ2-5; 7 bases are a match to TRBD1. The CDR3 sequence is 15 residues long. CDR1 is SGHDN and CDR2 is FVKESK in the germline V gene. V was pared by 2 bases and J by 1 base, with 4 bases of the junction left unmatched. The CDR3 nucleotides read TGTGCCAGCAGCCAATTAAGGGGGCCCCAAGAGACCCAGTACTTC. As protein: CASSQLRGPQETQYF. Full variable domain (outside the CDR3, taken from reference TRBV14 and TRBJ2-5): EAGVTQFPSHSVIEKGQTVTLRCDPISGHDNLYWYRRVMGKEIKFLLHFVKESKQDESGMPNNRFLAERTGGTYSTLKVQPAELEDSGVYFCASSQLRGPQETQYFGPGTRLLVL.

In the case of this clone: Other DNA sequences in the same sample also yield this CDR3. The J gene is TRBJ1-2, the V gene TRBV12-3 or TRBV12-4; TRBD1 might be the D (5 bases). V dropped 6 bases and J dropped 4 bases, with 9 bases sitting between them. The CDR3 is 12 amino acids. The CDR3 spells CASSQTGYGYTF. DNA for the CDR3: TGTGCCAGCAGCCAAACAGGCTATGGCTACACCTTC.

The rearrangement uses TRBV30 and TRBJ2-7; 9 nucleotides align to TRBD1. CDR3 length: 14 amino acids. V shed 1 base, J shed 3 bases, and the junction held 4 bases outside the gene matches. Germline-derived CDR1 and CDR2 are GTSNPN and SVGIG (reference sequence). The CDR3 bases are TGTGCCTGGAGTGGACAGGGGGTTAGCTACGAGCAGTACTTC. Its protein is CAWSGQGVSYEQYF.

This clone was detected only once. CDR3 sequence: CASGQNRDRGNGELFF. The DNA of the CDR3 is TGCGCCAGCGGACAAAACCGGGACAGGGGTAACGGGGAGCTGTTTTTT. This rearrangement joins TRBV10-1 to TRBJ2-2; TRBD1 aligns across 10 bases. The length of the CDR3 is 16 residues. Germline CDR1 WNHNN, CDR2 SYGVQD (reference sequence). The V gene end was trimmed by 8 bases and the J gene end by 7 bases; junction bases not matched to a gene: 13.

This chain connects TRBV12-3 or TRBV12-4 to TRBJ2-7, with D maybe TRBD2 (5 bases). The germline V and J ends were trimmed by 6 bases and 4 bases, with 13 bases remaining between them. The CDR3 runs to 13 residues. Here the CDR3 reads CASRTMGSYEQYF. For the CDR3, the DNA is TGTGCCAGCAGGACTATGGGATCTTACGAGCAGTACTTC.

Notes on this clone: The same CDR3 arises from other DNA sequences in this sample as well. The chain employs TRBV18 and TRBJ1-1; TRBD1 might be the D (5 bases). With 6 bases removed from V and 1 base from J, the gap between germline ends came to 9 bases. Germline lookup yields CDR1 KGHSH and CDR2 LQKENI. The CDR3 sequence is 13 residues long. CDR3 in DNA: TGTGCCAGCTCTCCCCAGGGGAACACTGAAGCTTTCTTT. Its translation is CASSPQGNTEAFF.

The V and J genes are TRBV9 and TRBJ2-1, with TRBD2 as a possible D gene (6 bases). Between the trimmed V and J ends, which lost 1 base and 2 bases, there was a span of 10 bases. Germline V gene data show CDR1 as SGDLS and CDR2 as YYNGEE. The length of the CDR3 is 15 residues. CDR3 bases: TGTGCCAGCAGCGTAACGGCGGGACCCTACAATGAGCAGTTCTTC. This translates into CASSVTAGPYNEQFF.

This clone was seen only once. This sequence joins TRBV5-1 and TRBJ1-3; TRBD1 matches at 8 bases. The CDR3 runs to 16 residues. V gave up 4 bases and J gave up 2 bases; unmatched junction bases: 8. Per germline, CDR1 SGHRS and CDR2 YFSETQ. CDR3 in amino acids: CASSPRTGPTGNTIYF. The CDR3 DNA reads TGCGCCAGCAGCCCCAGGACAGGGCCTACTGGAAACACCATATATTTT.

The chain uses TRBV30 and TRBJ1-6; 7 nucleotides line up with TRBD1. This CDR3 has 17 amino acids. The germline gives CDR1 GTSNPN, CDR2 SVGIG (reference sequence). Losses at the gene ends were 3 bases for V and 3 bases for J; bases not matched to a gene: 11. CDR3 coding DNA: TGTGCCTGGAGAGGGGGCCGTGCATTCAACTATAATTCACCCCTCCACTTT. Amino acids: CAWRGGRAFNYNSPLHF.

The CDR3 here is CASSLLGQTKLFF. CDR3 nucleotides: TGTGCCAGCAGTTTATTGGGACAGACCAAACTGTTTTTT. The V call is TRBV27, the J call TRBJ1-4, with 7 bases that match TRBD1. V was clipped by 1 base and J by 11 bases; unmatched bases: 4. In germline, CDR1 is MNHEY, CDR2 SMNVEV (reference sequence). The CDR3 totals 13 residues.

V and J are TRBV7-9 and TRBJ1-6; a weak D match, TRBD1 (5 bases). V lost 4 bases and J 7 bases, leaving 20 bases between the germline ends. This CDR3 region has 17 residues. Germline CDR1 and CDR2: SEHNR and FQNEAQ (reference sequence). CDR3 coding DNA: TGTGCCAGCAGCTCAGGCGGAGGGGCATATATGAATTCACCCCTCCACTTT. It encodes CASSSGGGAYMNSPLHF. The whole variable domain, remainder taken from reference TRBV7-9 and TRBJ1-6, is DTGVSQNPRHKITKRGQNVTFRCDPISEHNRLYWYRQTLGQGPEFLTYFQNEAQLEKSRLLSDRFSAERPKGSFSTLEIQRTEQGDSAMYLCASSSGGGAYMNSPLHFGNGTRLTVT.

The rearrangement links TRBV4-1 to TRBJ2-4, with 12 bases identical to TRBD1. Germline V gene sequence: CDR1 MGHRA, CDR2 YSYEKL. After removal of 3 bases from V and 0 bases from J, the junction contained 3 bases not matched to a gene. The CDR3 covers 17 residues. The CDR3 DNA reads as TGCGCCAGCAGCCACGGGACAGGGGGCCTAGCCAAAAACATTCAGTACTTC. Amino acid sequence: CASSHGTGGLAKNIQYF.

This chain links TRBV18 with TRBJ2-7; TRBD2 is a possible D gene (5 bases). V gave up 2 bases and J gave up 2 bases, with 10 bases separating them. CDR1 is KGHSH, CDR2 LQKENI, per germline. This CDR3 spans 14 amino acids. DNA for the CDR3: TGTGCCAGCTCACCAATGAGGGAAACCTACGAGCAGTACTTC. Residues: CASSPMRETYEQYF.

This clone was counted a single time. The genes are TRBV2 and TRBJ1-2; 7 bases agree with TRBD1. The trim removed 6 bases at V and 4 bases at J, leaving 8 bases unmatched. The V gene's germline CDR1 is SNHLY and CDR2 FYNNEI. The CDR3 is 14 amino acids. The CDR3 spells CASSWTGNLYGYTF. CDR3 bases: TGTGCCAGCAGCTGGACAGGAAACCTCTATGGCTACACCTTC.

DNA for the CDR3: TGTGCCAGCAGCTTGCCCGGACAGGGGGGGACTGAAGCTTTCTTT. This encodes CASSLPGQGGTEAFF. This chain connects TRBV7-9 to TRBJ1-1; TRBD1 agrees at 10 bases. V trimming: 3 bases; J trimming: 5 bases; junction bases outside the gene matches: 6. Germline values: CDR1 SEHNR, CDR2 FQNEAQ (reference sequence). CDR3 length: 15 residues.

V is TRBV6-1 and J is TRBJ1-2; D uncertain. The CDR3 has 12 residues. The germline V gene has CDR1 MNHNS and CDR2 SASEGT. V lost 2 bases to trimming and J lost 4 bases, with 5 bases between them. In nucleotides, the CDR3 is TGTGCCAGCAGTGAACTCAGCTATGGCTACACCTTC. This gives the protein CASSELSYGYTF.

V and J are TRBV5-1 and TRBJ2-7, with 7 bases identical to TRBD1. This CDR3 is 14 amino acids long. Germline V lookup: CDR1 SGHRS, CDR2 YFSETQ. J was trimmed by 3 bases and V by 4 bases; bases with no gene match: 7. The chain's CDR3 is CASSHTGANYEQYF. The CDR3 nucleotides read TGCGCCAGCAGCCACACAGGGGCCAACTACGAGCAGTACTTC.

J is TRBJ1-5 and V is TRBV30, with D possibly matching TRBD1 (6 bases). Between the trimmed V and J ends, which lost 7 bases and 11 bases, there was a span of 30 bases. This CDR3 comprises 16 residues. Per germline, CDR1 GTSNPN and CDR2 SVGIG (reference sequence). Here the CDR3 reads CAYLVGGQSPTITQHF. The CDR3 DNA follows: TGTGCCTACCTTGTAGGAGGACAGTCCCCGACCATAACCCAGCATTTT.

This sequence joins TRBV6-1 and TRBJ1-5; tentatively, D is TRBD1 (6 bases). Germline V gene sequence: CDR1 MNHNS, CDR2 SASEGT. Trimming shortened V by 2 bases and J by 2 bases, and 13 bases separated the two germline ends. The length of the CDR3 is 16 residues. The CDR3 loop reads CASSEPGGAGNQPQHF. Written as DNA, the CDR3 is TGTGCCAGCAGTGAACCCGGGGGGGCTGGCAATCAGCCCCAGCATTTT.

CDR3 in amino acids: CASSQGGSRGTF. CDR3 nucleotide sequence: TGTGCCAGCAGCCAAGGTGGGAGCCGCGGAACCTTC. The gene calls are TRBV3-1 (or the pseudogene TRBV3-2) and TRBJ1-2; no clear D. Germline assignment: CDR1 LGHDT and CDR2 YNNKEL (reference sequence). The V end lost 1 base, the J end lost 14 bases, and 14 bases lay between the germline ends. The CDR3 loop spans 12 amino acids.